This passage covers 19 T cell receptor beta chains from one sample sequenced in a study of blood T cell repertoires in COVID-19. The table came from immunoSEQ multiplex PCR; TCRdb's copy has only in-frame clones and leaves some out. The table records tens of thousands of clones, around 89% of them present only once. Sample: peripheral blood. The source is a woman aged 55-70 years with active COVID-19.

The chain links TRBV20-1 to TRBJ1-5; no reliable D call. The germline V gene has CDR1 DFQATT and CDR2 SNEGSKA (reference sequence). V shed 2 bases and J shed 6 bases, with 5 bases lying between them. The CDR3 length is 11 residues. CDR3 sequence: CSARNGQPQHF. The DNA for the CDR3 is TGCAGTGCTAGAAACGGTCAGCCCCAGCATTTT.

The V gene is TRBV19, the J gene TRBJ1-2; 11 bases line up with TRBD1. CDR1 is LNHDA, CDR2 SQIVND, per germline (reference sequence). The CDR3 sequence is 16 residues long. The J segment lost 7 bases and the V segment lost 1 base, leaving 8 bases of the junction unmatched. CDR3 sequence: CASSIVGGGQGAGYTF. The CDR3 DNA reads as TGTGCCAGTAGTATAGTAGGCGGAGGACAGGGGGCTGGCTACACCTTC. The complete variable domain, with remaining parts taken from reference TRBV19 and TRBJ1-2, reads DGGITQSPKYLFRKEGQNVTLSCEQNLNHDAMYWYRQDPGQGLRLIYYSQIVNDFQKGDIAEGYSVSREKKESFPLTVTSAQKNPTAFYLCASSIVGGGQGAGYTFGSGTRLTVV.

This clone was seen only once. The rearrangement uses TRBV19 and TRBJ1-2; D remains unclear. Germline V gene data show CDR1 as LNHDA and CDR2 as SQIVND (reference sequence). This CDR3 spans 12 amino acids. Between the trimmed V and J ends, which lost 1 base and 7 bases, there was a span of 7 bases. CDR3: CASSIVGSGYTF. The CDR3 bases are TGTGCCAGTAGTATAGTCGGGAGTGGCTACACCTTC. Together with reference TRBV19 and TRBJ1-2, the CDR3 gives the full variable domain: DGGITQSPKYLFRKEGQNVTLSCEQNLNHDAMYWYRQDPGQGLRLIYYSQIVNDFQKGDIAEGYSVSREKKESFPLTVTSAQKNPTAFYLCASSIVGSGYTFGSGTRLTVV.

The chain has TRBV5-1 and TRBJ2-5; 7 positions agree with TRBD2. CDR3 length: 13 residues. The germline CDR1 and CDR2 sequences are SGHRS and YFSETQ. V trimming: 4 bases; J trimming: 6 bases; junction bases outside the gene matches: 6. The DNA for the CDR3 is TGCGCCAGCAGCGAGGGACTATTAAAGACCCAGTACTTC. Protein: CASSEGLLKTQYF.

V and J are TRBV18 and TRBJ1-5; D not certain. The CDR3 consists of 14 residues. The V gene lost 6 bases and the J gene lost 1 base, with 10 bases spanning the gap. The germline V gene encodes CDR1 KGHSH and CDR2 LQKENI. The CDR3 reads CASSPIESNQPQHF. As DNA, the CDR3 is TGTGCCAGCTCCCCTATAGAGAGCAATCAGCCCCAGCATTTT.

The chain carries TRBV20-1 and TRBJ2-5; D might be TRBD2 (6 bases). CDR3 size: 10 residues. With 7 bases removed from V and 5 bases from J, the gap between germline ends came to 8 bases. CDR1 and CDR2 from the germline V gene are DFQATT and SNEGSKA (reference sequence). The CDR3 bases are TGCAGTGGGGCGGGGGAGACCCAGTACTTC. This translates into CSGAGETQYF.

The genes are TRBV11-2 and TRBJ2-3; a weak D match, TRBD1 (5 bases). Germline CDR1 and CDR2: SGHAT and FQNNGV. The V end was cut by 6 bases, the J end by 5 bases, with 12 bases between. This CDR3 region has 13 residues. The CDR3 loop is CASRAQDLDTQYF. DNA for the CDR3: TGTGCCAGCAGGGCACAGGACCTAGATACGCAGTATTTT.

The V and J genes are TRBV2 and TRBJ1-2, with D tentatively TRBD1 (5 bases). The germline CDR1 and CDR2 sequences are SNHLY and FYNNEI. Trimming removed 6 bases at V and 5 bases at J, with 16 bases between. This CDR3 spans 14 amino acids. The CDR3 spells CASSPGRTGYGYTF. The CDR3, as DNA: TGTGCCAGCAGCCCAGGGAGGACGGGTTATGGCTACACCTTC.

The chain combines TRBV9 with TRBJ2-5; TRBD2 matches at 15 bases. The germline CDR1 and CDR2 sequences are SGDLS and YYNGEE. The V segment lost 4 bases and the J segment 5 bases; nucleotides outside the gene matches: 6. CDR3 length equals 16 residues. CDR3 amino acids: CASSSGLAGGWETQYF. CDR3 DNA sequence: TGTGCCAGCAGCTCGGGACTAGCGGGGGGTTGGGAGACCCAGTACTTC.

This clone occurred once. CDR3 in amino acids: CASDPWTGGPEAFF. CDR3 DNA sequence: TGTGCCTCAGATCCCTGGACAGGGGGGCCTGAAGCTTTCTTT. The chain employs TRBV30 and TRBJ1-1; 10 bases map to TRBD1. The germline gives CDR1 GTSNPN, CDR2 SVGIG (reference sequence). This CDR3 region has 14 residues. V dropped 7 bases and J dropped 6; count of bases not matched to a gene: 11.

The chain uses TRBV27 and TRBJ1-5; D gene uncertain. This CDR3 contains 14 residues. Germline CDR1 is MNHEY and CDR2 is SMNVEV (reference sequence). V was shortened by 3 bases and J by 3 bases, with 9 bases between the two germline ends. CDR3 residues: CASSLSIYNQPQHF. Here the CDR3 DNA reads TGTGCCAGCAGTTTGTCAATCTACAATCAGCCCCAGCATTTT.

The chain uses TRBV5-1 and TRBJ2-5; D not certain. V was clipped by 5 bases and J by 4 bases, with 12 bases between them. CDR1 is SGHRS and CDR2 is YFSETQ in the germline V gene. The CDR3 contains 13 residues. CDR3 residues: CASRSGLRETQYF. DNA for the CDR3: TGCGCCAGCAGATCGGGTCTACGAGAGACCCAGTACTTC.

V and J are TRBV5-4 and TRBJ2-1; possibly TRBD2 for D (5 bases). The ends were cut back, 4 bases at V and 8 bases at J, with 16 bases in the middle. The CDR3 loop spans 14 amino acids. CDR1 and CDR2 (germline): SGHNT, YYREEE (reference sequence). The CDR3 nucleotides are TGTGCCAGCAGCGTCGATTGGGTTAGCGATGAGCAGTTCTTC. Its protein is CASSVDWVSDEQFF.

V usage is TRBV6-2 or TRBV6-3 and J usage is TRBJ2-2, with D possibly matching TRBD1 (6 bases). V shed 4 bases and J shed 1 base, with 10 bases lying between them. Looked up from germline, CDR1 is MNHEY and CDR2 is SVGEGT. The CDR3 length is 15 residues. CDR3 DNA sequence: TGTGCCAGCAGTTGGCCGGGACAGAACACCGGGGAGCTGTTTTTT. The encoded protein is CASSWPGQNTGELFF.

CDR3 nucleotide sequence: TGTGCCAGCAGCCCACGGACAGCCGATGGCTACACCTTC. Translating gives CASSPRTADGYTF. The chain carries TRBV14 and TRBJ1-2; D might be TRBD1 (6 bases). Deletions cut 4 bases from V and 6 bases from J, with 12 bases between. Germline lookup yields CDR1 SGHDN and CDR2 FVKESK. The CDR3 length is 13 residues.

This clone was seen only a few times. CDR3 in DNA: TGCGCCAGCAGCCAAGATGGGGAGACAACAACCTATAATTCACCCCTCCACTTT. Amino acids: CASSQDGETTTYNSPLHF. This rearrangement joins TRBV4-1 to TRBJ1-6; D unclear. In germline, CDR1 is MGHRA, CDR2 YSYEKL. The V gene lost 0 bases and the J gene lost 2 bases, with 14 bases spanning the gap. CDR3 length: 18 residues.

The CDR3 protein is CASSSPSRDKQSNEQFF. In DNA, the CDR3 is TGTGCCAGCAGCTCCCCTAGCCGGGACAAGCAATCGAATGAGCAGTTCTTC. The chain recombines TRBV9 with TRBJ2-1, with D perhaps TRBD1 (6 bases). The CDR3 consists of 17 residues. Germline CDR1 and CDR2: SGDLS and YYNGEE. V dropped 4 bases and J dropped 7 bases, with 24 bases sitting between them.

The chain links TRBV5-4 to TRBJ2-2; a possible D gene is TRBD1 (6 bases). Trimming removed 2 bases at V and 5 bases at J, with 10 bases between. The CDR3 length is 14 residues. In germline, CDR1 is SGHNT, CDR2 YYREEE (reference sequence). This CDR3 is CASSLQGITGELFF. CDR3 bases: TGTGCCAGCAGCTTACAGGGAATTACCGGGGAGCTGTTTTTT.

The J gene is TRBJ1-2, the V gene TRBV2; 12 bases are a match to TRBD1. CDR1 SNHLY and CDR2 FYNNEI come from the germline V gene. The CDR3 consists of 15 residues. The V gene end was trimmed by 1 base and the J gene end by 7 bases; junction bases not matched to a gene: 4. The CDR3 coding sequence is TGTGCCAGCAGTGAAGTGGGACAGGGGGCTGGTGGCTACACCTTC. Protein product: CASSEVGQGAGGYTF.